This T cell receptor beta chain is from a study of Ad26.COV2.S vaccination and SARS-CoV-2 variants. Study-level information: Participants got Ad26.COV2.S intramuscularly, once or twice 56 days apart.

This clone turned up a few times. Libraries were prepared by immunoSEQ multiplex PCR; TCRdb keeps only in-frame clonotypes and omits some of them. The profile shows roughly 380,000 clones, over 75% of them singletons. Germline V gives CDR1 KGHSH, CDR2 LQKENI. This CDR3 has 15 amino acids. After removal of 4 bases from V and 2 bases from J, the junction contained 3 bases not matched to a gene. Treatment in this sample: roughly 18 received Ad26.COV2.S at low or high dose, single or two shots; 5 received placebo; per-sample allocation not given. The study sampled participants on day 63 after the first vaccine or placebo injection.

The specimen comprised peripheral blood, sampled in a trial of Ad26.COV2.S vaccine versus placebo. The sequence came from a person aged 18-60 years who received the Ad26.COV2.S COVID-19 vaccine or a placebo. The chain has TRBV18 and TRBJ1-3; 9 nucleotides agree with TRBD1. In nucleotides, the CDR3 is TGTGCCAGCTCACGCGACAGGGGGACTGGAAACACCATATATTTT. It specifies CASSRDRGTGNTIYF.